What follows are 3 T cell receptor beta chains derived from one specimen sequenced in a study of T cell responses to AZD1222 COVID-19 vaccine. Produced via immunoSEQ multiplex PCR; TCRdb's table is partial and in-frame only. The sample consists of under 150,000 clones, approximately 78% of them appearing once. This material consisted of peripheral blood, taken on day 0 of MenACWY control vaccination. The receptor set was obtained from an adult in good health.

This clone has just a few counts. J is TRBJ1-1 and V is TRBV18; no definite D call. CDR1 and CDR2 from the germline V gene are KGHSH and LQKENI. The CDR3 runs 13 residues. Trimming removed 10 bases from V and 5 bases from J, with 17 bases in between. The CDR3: CATSRAQGTEAFF. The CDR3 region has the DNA TGTGCCACCTCGCGGGCGCAAGGAACTGAAGCTTTCTTT.

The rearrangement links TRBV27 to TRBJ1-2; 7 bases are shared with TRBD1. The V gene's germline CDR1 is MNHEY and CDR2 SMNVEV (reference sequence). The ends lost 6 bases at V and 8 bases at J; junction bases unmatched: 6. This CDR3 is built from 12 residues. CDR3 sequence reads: CASREGAGGYTF. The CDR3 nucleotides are TGTGCCAGCAGAGAGGGGGCAGGGGGCTACACCTTC.

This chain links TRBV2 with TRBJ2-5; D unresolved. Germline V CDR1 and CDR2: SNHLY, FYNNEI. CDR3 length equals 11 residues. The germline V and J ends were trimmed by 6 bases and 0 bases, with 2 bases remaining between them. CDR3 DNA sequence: TGTGCCAGCAGAGACCAAGAGACCCAGTACTTC. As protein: CASRDQETQYF.